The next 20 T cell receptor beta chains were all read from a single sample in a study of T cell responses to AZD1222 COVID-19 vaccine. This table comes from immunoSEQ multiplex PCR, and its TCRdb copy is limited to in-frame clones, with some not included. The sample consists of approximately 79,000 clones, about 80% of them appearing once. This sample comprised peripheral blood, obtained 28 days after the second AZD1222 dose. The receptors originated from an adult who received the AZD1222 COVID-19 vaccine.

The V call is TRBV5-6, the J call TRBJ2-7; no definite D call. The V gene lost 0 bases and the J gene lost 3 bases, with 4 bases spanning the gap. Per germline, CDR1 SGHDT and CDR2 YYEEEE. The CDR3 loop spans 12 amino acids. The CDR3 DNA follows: TGTGCCAGCAGCTTGGGTGGCTACGAGCAGTACTTC. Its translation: CASSLGGYEQYF. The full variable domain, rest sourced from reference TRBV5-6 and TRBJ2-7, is DAGVTQSPTHLIKTRGQQVTLRCSPKSGHDTVSWYQQALGQGPQFIFQYYEEEERQRGNFPDRFSGHQFPNYSSELNVNALLLGDSALYLCASSLGGYEQYFGPGTRLTVT.

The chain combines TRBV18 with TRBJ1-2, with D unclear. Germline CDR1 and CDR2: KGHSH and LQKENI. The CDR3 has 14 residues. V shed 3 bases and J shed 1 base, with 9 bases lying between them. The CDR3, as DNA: TGTGCCAGCTCACCGGACGGGAATAACTATGGCTACACCTTC. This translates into CASSPDGNNYGYTF.

The DNA for the CDR3 is TGTGCCAGCAGCTTAAATCGGTGGATAGGGGTTTCCTACGAGCAGTACTTC. It is translated as CASSLNRWIGVSYEQYF. V is TRBV7-9 and J is TRBJ2-7; a weak D match, TRBD1 (5 bases). The CDR3 is made up of 17 amino acids. Trimming removed 2 bases from V and 1 base from J, with 18 bases in between. CDR1 is SEHNR, CDR2 FQNEAQ, per germline (reference sequence).

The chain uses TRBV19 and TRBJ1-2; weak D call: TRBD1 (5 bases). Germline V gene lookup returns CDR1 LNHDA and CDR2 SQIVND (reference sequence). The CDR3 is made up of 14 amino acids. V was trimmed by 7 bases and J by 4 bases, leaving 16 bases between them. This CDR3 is CASTAQGLGYGYTF. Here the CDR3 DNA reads TGTGCCAGTACCGCGCAGGGATTGGGCTATGGCTACACCTTC.

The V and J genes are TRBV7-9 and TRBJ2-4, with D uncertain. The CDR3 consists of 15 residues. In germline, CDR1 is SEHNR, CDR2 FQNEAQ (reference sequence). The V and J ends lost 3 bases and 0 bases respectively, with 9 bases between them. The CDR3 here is CASSFAPGAKNIQYF. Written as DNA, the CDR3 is TGTGCCAGCAGCTTTGCCCCTGGAGCCAAAAACATTCAGTACTTC.

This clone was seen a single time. The DNA of the CDR3 is TGCGCCAGCAGCTTACAGGGGGGGAGCTCCTACAATGAGCAGTTCTTC. It codes for CASSLQGGSSYNEQFF. V usage is TRBV5-1 and J usage is TRBJ2-1; a possible D gene is TRBD1 (8 bases). This CDR3 has 16 residues. The V and J ends lost 2 bases and 0 bases respectively, with 12 bases between them. Per the germline V gene, CDR1 is SGHRS and CDR2 is YFSETQ.

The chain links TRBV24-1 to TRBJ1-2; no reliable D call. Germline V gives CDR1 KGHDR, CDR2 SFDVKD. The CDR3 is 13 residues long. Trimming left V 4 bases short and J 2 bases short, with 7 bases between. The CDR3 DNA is TGTGCCACCAGTGAAGGGCAGAACTATGGCTACACCTTC. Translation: CATSEGQNYGYTF.

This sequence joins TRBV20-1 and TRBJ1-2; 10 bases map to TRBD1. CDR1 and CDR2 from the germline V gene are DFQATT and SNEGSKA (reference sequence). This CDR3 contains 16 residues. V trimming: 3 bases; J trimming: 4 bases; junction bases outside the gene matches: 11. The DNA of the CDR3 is TGCAGTGCTAGTAGCAGGTCGGGACAGGGGCTCTATGGCTACACCTTC. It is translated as CSASSRSGQGLYGYTF.

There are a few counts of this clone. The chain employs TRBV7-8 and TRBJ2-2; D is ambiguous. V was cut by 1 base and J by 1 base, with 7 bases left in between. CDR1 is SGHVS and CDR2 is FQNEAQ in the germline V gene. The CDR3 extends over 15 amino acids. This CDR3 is CASSLVSGNTGELFF. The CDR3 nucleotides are TGTGCCAGCAGCTTAGTGTCAGGGAACACCGGGGAGCTGTTTTTT.

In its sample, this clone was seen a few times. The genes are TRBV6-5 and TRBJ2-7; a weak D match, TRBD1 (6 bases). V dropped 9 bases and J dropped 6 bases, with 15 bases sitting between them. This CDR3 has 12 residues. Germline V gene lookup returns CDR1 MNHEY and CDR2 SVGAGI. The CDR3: CASTSTGAEQYF. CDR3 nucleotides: TGTGCCAGTACCTCGACAGGAGCCGAGCAGTACTTC.

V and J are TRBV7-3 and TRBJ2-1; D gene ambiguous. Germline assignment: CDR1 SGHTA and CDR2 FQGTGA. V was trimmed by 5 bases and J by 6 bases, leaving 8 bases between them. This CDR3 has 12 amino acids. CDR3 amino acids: CASSVDFNEQFF. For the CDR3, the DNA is TGTGCCAGCAGCGTGGATTTCAATGAGCAGTTCTTC.

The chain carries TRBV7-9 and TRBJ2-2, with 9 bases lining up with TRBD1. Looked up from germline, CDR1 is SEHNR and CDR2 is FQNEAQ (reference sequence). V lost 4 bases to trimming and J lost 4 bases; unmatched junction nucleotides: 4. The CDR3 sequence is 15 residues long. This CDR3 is CASSSGQGSTGELFF. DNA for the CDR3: TGTGCCAGCAGCTCGGGACAGGGAAGCACCGGGGAGCTGTTTTTT.

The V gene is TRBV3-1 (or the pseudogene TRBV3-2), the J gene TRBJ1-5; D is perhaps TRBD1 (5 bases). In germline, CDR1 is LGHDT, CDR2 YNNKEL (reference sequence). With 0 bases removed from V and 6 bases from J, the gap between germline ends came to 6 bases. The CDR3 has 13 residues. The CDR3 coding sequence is TGTGCCAGCAGCCAAGATAGGGGTCAGCCCCAGCATTTT. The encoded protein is CASSQDRGQPQHF.

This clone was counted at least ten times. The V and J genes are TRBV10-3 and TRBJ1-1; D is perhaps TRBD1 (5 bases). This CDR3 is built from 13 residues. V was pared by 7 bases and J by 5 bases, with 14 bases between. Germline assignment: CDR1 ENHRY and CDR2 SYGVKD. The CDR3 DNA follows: TGTGCCATCACGGGCAGGGTGGGAACTGAAGCTTTCTTT. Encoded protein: CAITGRVGTEAFF.

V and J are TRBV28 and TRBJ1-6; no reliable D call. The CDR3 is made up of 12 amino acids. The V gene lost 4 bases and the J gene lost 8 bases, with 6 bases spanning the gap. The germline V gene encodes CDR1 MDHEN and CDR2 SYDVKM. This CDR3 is CASSWRDSPLHF. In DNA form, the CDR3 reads TGTGCCAGCAGTTGGCGCGATTCACCCCTCCACTTT.

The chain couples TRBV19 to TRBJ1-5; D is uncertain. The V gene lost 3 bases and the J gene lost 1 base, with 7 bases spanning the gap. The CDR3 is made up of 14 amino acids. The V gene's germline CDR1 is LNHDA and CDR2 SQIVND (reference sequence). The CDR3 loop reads CASSIGSSNQPQHF. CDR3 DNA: TGTGCCAGTAGTATCGGCAGCAGCAATCAGCCCCAGCATTTT.

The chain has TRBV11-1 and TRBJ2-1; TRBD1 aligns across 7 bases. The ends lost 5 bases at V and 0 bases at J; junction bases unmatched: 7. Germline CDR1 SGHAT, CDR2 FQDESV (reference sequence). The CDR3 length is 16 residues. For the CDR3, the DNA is TGTGCCAGCAGCGCGGACAGGACGGGCTCCTACAATGAGCAGTTCTTC. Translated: CASSADRTGSYNEQFF.

DNA for the CDR3: TGTGCCACCAGTGATCTAGCGGGCGGAATGGTTCCGGGGAATTCACCCCTCCACTTT. Translating it yields CATSDLAGGMVPGNSPLHF. The V gene is TRBV24-1, the J gene TRBJ1-6; D uncertain. V shed 3 bases and J shed 7 bases, with 24 bases lying between them. The CDR3 sequence is 19 residues long. Germline assignment: CDR1 KGHDR and CDR2 SFDVKD.

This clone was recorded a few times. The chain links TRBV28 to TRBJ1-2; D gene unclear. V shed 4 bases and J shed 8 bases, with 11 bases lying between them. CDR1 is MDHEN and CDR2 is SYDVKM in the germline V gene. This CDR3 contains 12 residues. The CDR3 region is CASSSGPGGYTF. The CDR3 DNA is TGTGCCAGCAGTTCCGGACCGGGGGGCTACACCTTC.

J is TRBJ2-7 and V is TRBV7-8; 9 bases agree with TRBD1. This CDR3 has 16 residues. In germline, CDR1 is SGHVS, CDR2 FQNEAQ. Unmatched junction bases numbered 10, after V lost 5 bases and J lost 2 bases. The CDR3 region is CASSALPGQGPYEQYF. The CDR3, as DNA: TGTGCCAGCAGCGCTTTACCGGGACAGGGCCCCTACGAGCAGTACTTC.